This T cell receptor beta chain was sequenced for a study of blood T cell repertoires in COVID-19. The protocol was immunoSEQ multiplex PCR, while the TCRdb copy is restricted to in-frame clones and leaves out a portion. The sample carries some 300,000 clones, 90% to 95% recorded once. Trimming at V came to 5 bases and at J to 1 base, leaving 8 bases not matched to a gene. The CDR3 is made up of 16 amino acids. Germline V gene lookup returns CDR1 LNHDA and CDR2 SQIVND (reference sequence). The rearrangement links TRBV19 to TRBJ1-3; 7 bases are shared with TRBD1. The origin of this receptor is a woman in her 30s who had been exposed to COVID-19. Specimen: PBMCs or T cells enriched from blood (not recorded which). This chain's CDR3 is CASSPPGQPSGNTIYF. DNA of the CDR3: TGTGCCAGTAGTCCGCCGGGACAGCCATCTGGAAACACCATATATTTT.